This T cell receptor (beta chain) was retrieved from a study of cytomegalovirus exposure and HLA in healthy donors (TCRdb year 2017). About the study as a whole: An earlier analysis of roughly 500 of the donors reported 250 to 300 Gb of sequence data and 117 million unique TCR beta sequences obtained from about 179 million T cells. All discovery cohort repertoires had been generated using a single sequencing platform. The study profiled the T cell repertoires of under 850 subjects by immunosequencing and related them to cytomegalovirus serostatus. Roughly 300 gigabases of sequencing data and roughly 90 million unique TCR sequences were included in an early release covering roughly 600 HLA-typed donors. A later genetic analysis used genome-wide SNP genotypes for about 65% of the 666 donors, treating that subset as a discovery cohort. Across around 400 genotyped donors of the cohort, an average of approximately 200,000 unique TCR beta nucleotide sequences per donor were sequenced, and around 19% of those sequences were non-productive. Typing coverage differed by locus: A, B, C, DRB1 and DQB1 were typed in roughly 620-630 donors, DQA1 in approximately 520, DPA1 in 600 to 610, and DPB1 in 472. Donor age, sex, ethnicity and CMV serostatus were compiled together with the repertoire data. In an earlier analysis of a few hundred of the donors, high-throughput TCR beta sequencing was used to judge whether each TCR beta V gene segment behaved as functional or pseudogenic. The study aimed to test whether cataloging public T cell receptors could reveal signatures of past pathogen exposure. Because of strong linkage in the cohort, four to six DR-DQ haplotypes were treated as single units for association and clustering. In a later analysis, previously published TCR beta repertoires from 666 donors were re-analyzed and high-resolution HLA genotyping was added so that TCR occurrence patterns could be studied. Besides the first cohort of roughly 660 subjects, a separate validation cohort made up of about 120 different subjects was used. Rather than using new phenotypic data, the later analysis identified candidate immune exposures from TCR beta sequences and from how often those sequences occurred across donors. HLA typing included class I and class II loci at four-digit resolution. To predict cytomegalovirus infection status, the study combined high-throughput TCR immunosequencing, statistical association of individual TCRs with disease status, and machine learning. The genetic ancestry cluster associated with self-reported Caucasian donors included 81% of the roughly 410 genotyped donors. The investigation overall reported the following: Approximately 16 rarely observed V segments, including chromosome 9 orphons, were excluded from the earlier analysis of just under 600 of the donors because counts were too low. Linkage disequilibrium might explain the correlated functional status among segregating V segments, but an unknown experimental factor could not be excluded. Most TCR sequences were observed very rarely across donors, whereas some public TCRs were present in many individuals. The study listed 164 TCR beta chains as associated with cytomegalovirus. A later analysis found that HLA-associated TCR beta chains were more clonally expanded and had lower generation probabilities than equally common non-associated chains. According to a later analysis, TCR association rates differed among HLA loci, with DRB1 alleles showing the most associated TCRs and HLA-C alleles showing the fewest. In vitro tests confirmed that three of the cytomegalovirus-associated TCR beta chains recognize cytomegalovirus antigens. In a later analysis, most CMV-associated TCR beta chains were found to appear HLA-restricted, with HLA associations seemingly driven largely by CMV exposure. CMV serostatus was the only immune exposure information available for the cohort. Compared with the 666-donor mean, donors in an Asian-associated ancestry cluster had fewer N-insertions in productive TCRs, according to a later genetic analysis. A further reported finding was that TCR beta sequences accurately predicted the HLA-A and HLA-B alleles for most subjects in the first cohort. A later analysis associated roughly 17,000 TCR beta sequences with specific HLA alleles at a false discovery rate of 0.05. A group of highly shared sequence variants was considered likely to be a technical artifact of the sequencing pipeline. HLA typing was unavailable for some donors at each locus, so association tests used only the typed subset. Several of the top co-occurrence clusters appeared to be linked to parvovirus B19, influenza, CMV and Epstein-Barr virus, according to a later analysis. The cohort was sequenced for TCR beta chains only, and without alpha or paired-chain data the features that could be detected were limited. Assigning TCR associations to individual alleles was difficult when HLA alleles, especially DR and DQ, strongly co-occurred. The authors suggested that the approach could potentially be extended to other disease states and immunological phenotypes. In an earlier analysis of 450 to 750 of the donors, most TCR beta V segments appeared in productive rearrangements about 90% or about 30% of the time, broadly matching IMGT annotations. Sequencing depth was assumed to be roughly uniform across donors in the presence/absence analyses, though that assumption may not hold. An association between a missense DCLRE1C variant and V-gene and J-gene trimming of TCR beta chains was found in a later genetic analysis and replicated in an independent cohort. Cytomegalovirus status was reported to be diagnosed by the classifier with high specificity and sensitivity in both the original and validation cohorts. The 87-base-pair reads could not distinguish some IMGT-functional V segments, including TRBV6-2 and TRBV6-3, so those segments were excluded.

The cohort was made up of under 800 healthy bone marrow donors. At the time of sampling, every cohort member was nominally healthy, though immune exposures that went unrecorded were likely present. The donor tested CMV seronegative, placing the donor among the 350 to 400 seronegative members of the cohort. Each donor provided a peripheral blood sample, and peripheral blood mononuclear cells were used for TCR beta sequencing. The Qiagen DNeasy Blood Extraction Kit was used to extract genomic DNA from the blood cell samples. Receptors were amplified or captured by the immunoSEQ multiplex PCR assay. A mixture of 60 forward primers for TCR Vbeta segments and 13 reverse primers for TCR Jbeta segments was used in the multiplex PCR. The CDR3 region of rearranged TCR beta genes was amplified from genomic DNA with a multiplex PCR assay. On the Illumina HiSeq System, the amplified TCR beta libraries were sequenced as 87-base-pair reads. Per the authors' processing: Across the roughly 640 repertoires, a later analysis counted tens of millions of unique TCR beta chains, some 11 million of which were shared by at least two donors. Raw reads were error-corrected and collapsed into unique sequences by a nearest-neighbor algorithm in which closely related sequences were merged to remove PCR and sequencing errors. V, D and J gene segments were assigned by aligning CDR3 sequences to IMGT reference sequences. For a sequence to be retained, at least a six-nucleotide match to both a V gene segment and a J gene segment was required. Rearrangements were called productive when the CDR3 lacked stop codons and stayed in frame with V and J; all others were non-productive. Following IMGT convention, CDR3 was defined as the stretch from the second conserved V-encoded cysteine to the conserved J-encoded phenylalanine. Sequences without an unambiguous match to a single V gene segment were excluded from the earlier analysis of 500 to 700 of the donors. An earlier analysis of around 600 of the donors classified V segments as functional when productive rearrangements were above 56.7% and as segregating when the standard deviation between donors was above 5%. A statistical classification framework was built for diagnosing cytomegalovirus status from the catalog of TCR beta chain sequences. In a later analysis, TCR nucleotide sequences were compared against IMGT/GENE-DB human TR gene sequences so that V and J genes could be assigned. The TCRdist pipeline was used in a later analysis to assign CDR3 sequences and most-parsimonious VDJ recombination scenarios. In a later analysis, every TCR beta chain was defined by the combination of its CDR3 amino acid sequence and its V-gene family, and reads without a unique V-gene family were dropped. A later analysis removed over 500 highly shared, low-generation-probability nucleotide sequences to deal with suspected cross-contamination and a sequencing artifact. A later analysis calculated a clonal expansion index for each public chain from normalized within-repertoire ranks of inferred template counts. In a later analysis, generation probabilities were computed with a VDJ recombination model fitted to out-of-frame rearrangements, and the resulting probabilities were checked against IGoR. A later analysis scored TCR-TCR, TCR-HLA and TCR-CMV co-occurrence with hypergeometric tests, applying a repertoire-size bias correction to TCR pairs. To estimate false discovery rates, a later analysis permuted the HLA or CMV assignments 20 times. In a later analysis, co-occurring TCRs were grouped using DBSCAN, and TCRdist sequence similarity was added for clustering within HLA-allele-positive subsets. For co-occurrence clustering, repertoires with fewer than 30,000 or more than 120,000 public chains were excluded, along with four or five repertoires with anomalous nucleotide sharing. TCRdb's version of the immuneACCESS table is confined to in-frame rearrangements and falls short of the full clone set. An unresolved V gene accounts for under half of the shortfall where checked; the remainder is of unknown origin. That table furnishes V, J and clone size, whereas the DNA furnished D and trimming. In all, the sample holds fewer than 250,000 clones, and about 80% of those were seen once. Jointly, the top ten make up approximately 1.8% of the sample.

This clone was counted between two and nine times. Its antigen is not yet known. No much larger clone exists at a distance of one base, and base qualities are not known. V is cut by 6 bases and J by 5 bases, and the space between the germline ends is 11 bases. Including the terminal cysteine and phenylalanine, the CDR3 comprises 12 residues. Only CDR3 DNA remains: 36 bases, in frame from the first base. CDR1 and CDR2, looked up from the germline V gene, are MNHEY and SVGAGI. The sequence was collected from a male donor in good health and CMV-seronegative. Sequencing was done on a sample of PBMCs. This receptor chain uses TRBV6-5 and TRBJ2-7, with no confident D gene call. The CDR3 protein is CASRRRLHEQYF. In nucleotides, the sequence is TGTGCCAGCAGGCGCAGGCTCCACGAGCAGTACTTC.